The next 3 T cell receptor beta chains were all read from a single sample in a study of beta chain features in type 1 diabetes. The entirety of the isolated RNA underwent reverse transcription, so expressed TCRB transcripts were sequenced. Using immunoSEQ multiplex PCR, the repertoire was profiled, and TCRdb retains in-frame clones only, with some absent. The table records under 400,000 clones, around 20% of them present only once. The sequenced sample consisted of naive CD4+ T cells from blood. These receptors were taken from a woman aged 18-30 years in good health.

V gene TRBV18 combines with J gene TRBJ2-3; D gene ambiguous. The CDR3 has 15 residues. V lost 3 bases and J 5 bases, leaving 15 bases between the germline ends. The germline V gene encodes CDR1 KGHSH and CDR2 LQKENI. CDR3 protein: CASSPPAEPVDTQYF. CDR3 nucleotides: TGTGCCAGCTCACCCCCGGCGGAGCCCGTAGATACGCAGTATTTT.

This clone was seen a few times. The chain has TRBV6-6 and TRBJ1-1; D is undetermined. The germline CDR1 and CDR2 sequences are MNHNY and SVGAGI (reference sequence). Trimming shortened V by 7 bases and J by 3 bases, and 15 bases separated the two germline ends. The CDR3 has 14 amino acids. CDR3 sequence reads: CASITRGQDTEAFF. The CDR3 DNA reads TGTGCCAGCATTACTCGTGGGCAGGACACTGAAGCTTTCTTT.

The V and J genes are TRBV23-1 and TRBJ1-1; D unresolved. TRBV23-1 is treated as an ORF (open reading frame) with a function not yet certain. The CDR3 runs to 13 residues. V lost 6 bases and J lost 0, with 8 bases in between. The CDR3 nucleotides read TGCGCCAGCAGACGAGTTCTGAACACTGAAGCTTTCTTT. This gives the protein CASRRVLNTEAFF.